The next 9 T cell receptor beta chains were all read from a single sample in a study of Ad26.COV2.S vaccination and SARS-CoV-2 variants. Treatment in this sample: around 19 received Ad26.COV2.S at low or high dose, single or two shots; about 5 received placebo; per-sample allocation not given. Sampling took place 63 days after the first vaccine or placebo injection. Some clones are missing from TCRdb's copy, which holds only in-frame ones; the method was immunoSEQ multiplex PCR. The sample holds approximately 450,000 clones, over 75% seen once. Specimen: peripheral blood, collected in a trial of Ad26.COV2.S vaccine versus placebo. These receptors originate from a person between 18 and 59 years old who received the Ad26.COV2.S COVID-19 vaccine or a placebo.

This chain joins TRBV29-1 and TRBJ1-2; no definite D call. Between the trimmed V and J ends, which lost 3 bases and 4 bases, there was a span of 9 bases. There are 12 residues in the CDR3. CDR1 is SQVTM, CDR2 ANQGSEA, per germline. Here the CDR3 reads CSVEWTLYGYTF. CDR3 DNA sequence: TGCAGCGTTGAGTGGACCCTCTATGGCTACACCTTC.

This chain connects TRBV4-1 to TRBJ2-2; D not resolved. CDR1 and CDR2 from the germline V gene are MGHRA and YSYEKL. Trimming took 2 bases from V and 6 from J, leaving 16 bases between them. The CDR3 has 16 amino acids. CDR3 DNA sequence: TGCGCCAGCAGCCAATACCAGCCAGCGAGTTCCGGGGAGCTGTTTTTT. As protein: CASSQYQPASSGELFF.

The V call is TRBV20-1, the J call TRBJ2-7, with D perhaps given as TRBD1 or TRBD2 (5 bases each). Germline CDR1 reads DFQATT; CDR2 reads SNEGSKA (reference sequence). V gave up 3 bases and J gave up 7 bases, with 19 bases separating them. This CDR3 region has 14 residues. The CDR3 DNA reads as TGCAGTGCTAGTCCCTGGGACCTAACACGGGAGCAGTACTTC. Amino acid sequence: CSASPWDLTREQYF.

This chain links TRBV19 with TRBJ1-2, with a weak D call TRBD1 (5 bases). The CDR3 is made up of 16 amino acids. Germline values: CDR1 LNHDA, CDR2 SQIVND (reference sequence). Trimming left V 3 bases short and J 6 bases short, with 20 bases between. CDR3 in amino acids: CASSIQGATPLDGYTF. The CDR3 DNA is TGTGCCAGTAGTATTCAGGGCGCTACCCCTCTCGATGGCTACACCTTC. The whole variable domain, filled in from reference TRBV19 and TRBJ1-2, reads DGGITQSPKYLFRKEGQNVTLSCEQNLNHDAMYWYRQDPGQGLRLIYYSQIVNDFQKGDIAEGYSVSREKKESFPLTVTSAQKNPTAFYLCASSIQGATPLDGYTFGSGTRLTVV.

The chain carries TRBV5-1 and TRBJ2-7; D unclear. Deletions cut 0 bases from V and 2 bases from J, with 6 bases between. The CDR3 is made up of 13 amino acids. Per germline, CDR1 SGHRS and CDR2 YFSETQ. CDR3 bases: TGCGCCAGCAGCTTGGACTATACCTACGAGCAGTACTTC. Protein product: CASSLDYTYEQYF. Complete variable domain (other parts from reference TRBV5-1 and TRBJ2-7): KAGVTQTPRYLIKTRGQQVTLSCSPISGHRSVSWYQQTPGQGLQFLFEYFSETQRNKGNFPGRFSGRQFSNSRSEMNVSTLELGDSALYLCASSLDYTYEQYFGPGTRLTVT.

V and J are TRBV5-6 and TRBJ2-5, with D unclear. Per germline, CDR1 SGHDT and CDR2 YYEEEE. The V and J ends lost 1 base and 3 bases respectively, with 10 bases between them. The CDR3 sequence is 14 residues long. The CDR3 DNA is TGTGCCAGCAGCTTGTATAACGGTAAAGAGACCCAGTACTTC. The encoded protein is CASSLYNGKETQYF.

The gene calls are TRBV12-3 or TRBV12-4 and TRBJ2-5; 8 bases agree with TRBD2. The CDR3 contains 13 residues. V lost 8 bases, J lost 1 base, and 3 bases stayed unmatched. CDR3 amino acids: CASRGGTQETQYF. The CDR3 DNA is TGTGCCAGCCGGGGGGGAACCCAAGAGACCCAGTACTTC.

This chain uses TRBV28 with TRBJ2-2; TRBD1 aligns across 8 bases. Trimming at V came to 4 bases and at J to 0 bases, leaving 4 bases not matched to a gene. Germline V CDR1 and CDR2: MDHEN, SYDVKM. The CDR3 runs to 16 residues. CDR3 sequence reads: CASSSHRGTNTGELFF. The CDR3 DNA reads TGTGCCAGCAGTTCCCACAGGGGGACGAACACCGGGGAGCTGTTTTTT.

The chain recombines TRBV5-4 with TRBJ2-7, with 9 bases that match TRBD2. V trimming: 0 bases; J trimming: 3 bases; junction bases outside the gene matches: 4. This CDR3 spans 15 amino acids. The germline gives CDR1 SGHNT, CDR2 YYREEE (reference sequence). CDR3: CASSLGSSGNYEQYF. Written as DNA, the CDR3 is TGTGCCAGCAGCTTGGGATCTAGCGGGAACTACGAGCAGTACTTC.